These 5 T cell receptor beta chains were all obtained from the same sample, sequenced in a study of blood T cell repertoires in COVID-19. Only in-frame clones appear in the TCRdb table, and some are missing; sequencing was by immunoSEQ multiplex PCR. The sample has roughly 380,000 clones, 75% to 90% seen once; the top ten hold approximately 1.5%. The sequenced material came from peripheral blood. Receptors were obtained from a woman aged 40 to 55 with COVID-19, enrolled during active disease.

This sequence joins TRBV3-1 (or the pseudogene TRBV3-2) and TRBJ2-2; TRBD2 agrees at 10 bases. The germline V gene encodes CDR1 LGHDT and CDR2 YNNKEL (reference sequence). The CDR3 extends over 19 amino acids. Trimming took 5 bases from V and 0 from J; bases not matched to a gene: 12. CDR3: CASSIRWLAGASNTGELFF. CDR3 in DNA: TGTGCCAGCAGCATAAGATGGCTAGCGGGGGCTTCGAACACCGGGGAGCTGTTTTTT.

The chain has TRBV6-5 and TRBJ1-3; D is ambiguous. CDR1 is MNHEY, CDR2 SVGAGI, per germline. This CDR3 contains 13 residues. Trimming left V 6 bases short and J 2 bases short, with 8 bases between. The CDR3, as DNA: TGTGCCAGCAGACAGATACCTGGAAACACCATATATTTT. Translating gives CASRQIPGNTIYF.

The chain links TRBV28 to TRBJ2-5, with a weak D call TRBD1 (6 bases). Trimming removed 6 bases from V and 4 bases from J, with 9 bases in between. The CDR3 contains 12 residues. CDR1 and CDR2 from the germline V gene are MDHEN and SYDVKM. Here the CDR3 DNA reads TGTGCCAGCAGCCTACAGGGAGAGACCCAGTACTTC. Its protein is CASSLQGETQYF.

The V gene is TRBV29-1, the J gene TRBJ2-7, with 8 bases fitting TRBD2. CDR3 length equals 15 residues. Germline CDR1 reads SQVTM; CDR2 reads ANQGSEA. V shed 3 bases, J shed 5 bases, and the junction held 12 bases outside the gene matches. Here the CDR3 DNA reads TGCAGCGTTGACCGAGGGAGCGGGGGCCAACACGAGCAGTACTTC. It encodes CSVDRGSGGQHEQYF.

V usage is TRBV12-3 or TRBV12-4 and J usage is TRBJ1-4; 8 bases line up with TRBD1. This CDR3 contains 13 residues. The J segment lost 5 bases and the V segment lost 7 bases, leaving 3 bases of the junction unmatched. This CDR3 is CASTAGGNEKLFF. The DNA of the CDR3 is TGTGCCAGCACCGCAGGGGGCAATGAAAAACTGTTTTTT.